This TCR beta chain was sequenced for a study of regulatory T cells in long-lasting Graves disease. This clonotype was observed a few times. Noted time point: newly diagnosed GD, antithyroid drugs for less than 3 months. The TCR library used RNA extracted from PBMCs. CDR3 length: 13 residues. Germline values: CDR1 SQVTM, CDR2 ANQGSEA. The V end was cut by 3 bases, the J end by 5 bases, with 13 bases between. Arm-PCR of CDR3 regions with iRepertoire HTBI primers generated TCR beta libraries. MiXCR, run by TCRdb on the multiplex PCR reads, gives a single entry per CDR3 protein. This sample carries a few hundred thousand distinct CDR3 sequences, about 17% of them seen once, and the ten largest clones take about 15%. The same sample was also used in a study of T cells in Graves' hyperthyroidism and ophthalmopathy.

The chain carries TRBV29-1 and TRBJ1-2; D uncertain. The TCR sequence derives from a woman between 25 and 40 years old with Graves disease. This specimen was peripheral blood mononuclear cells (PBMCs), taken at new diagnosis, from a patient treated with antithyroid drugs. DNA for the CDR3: TGCAGCGTTGAGCCGACGCCCTCTTATGGCTACACCTTC. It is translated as CSVEPTPSYGYTF.